This T cell receptor beta chain was identified in a study of cytomegalovirus exposure and HLA in healthy donors. Notes on the study in general: Accurate predictions that matched the HLA-A and HLA-B alleles of most subjects were reportedly made from TCR beta sequences.

CDR3 length equals 12 residues. The germline V gene encodes CDR1 SGHNT and CDR2 YYREEE (reference sequence). The V and J ends lost 4 bases and 5 bases respectively, with 6 bases between them. To note about this clone: Its antigen is currently unknown.

It was with 60 Vbeta and 13 Jbeta primers that the PCR ran. Libraries were prepared by immunoSEQ multiplex PCR; TCRdb keeps only in-frame clonotypes and omits some of them. The data show 90,000 to 150,000 clones, with around three quarters seen just once and roughly 3.3% held by the top ten. The chain is built from TRBV5-4 and TRBJ2-2; perhaps TRBD1 as D (6 bases). Material for sequencing was PBMCs. This TCR came from a woman in her twenties or thirties in good health and CMV-seropositive. DNA of the CDR3: TGTGCCAGCAGCCAGGGGACCGGGGAGCTGTTTTTT. Protein product: CASSQGTGELFF.